This T cell receptor (beta chain) emerged from a study of regulatory T cells in long-lasting Graves disease. Study in general: Graves' disease counted as persistent after over 5 years of antithyroid drugs with positive TSH receptor antibodies. Findings and limits, study-wide: Not thyroid tissue but only peripheral blood was studied. Relative to newly diagnosed Graves' patients, persistent ones had lower TCR diversity. Newly diagnosed disease favored TRBV20-1 and TRBJ2-1 over persistent disease.

Germline CDR1 reads LNHDA; CDR2 reads SQIVND (reference sequence). Trimming removed 1 base from V and 4 bases from J, with 11 bases in between. CDR3 length: 14 amino acids. Arm-PCR of CDR3 regions and iRepertoire HTBI primers were the basis on which TCR beta libraries were built. A single record per CDR3 protein comes from TCRdb applying MiXCR to the multiplex PCR reads. The sample has 450,000 or so distinct CDR3 sequences, around 21% seen once. This clonotype was detected only a few times. Its target is unknown. Documented time point: persistent/refractory GD, antithyroid drugs over 5 years with positive TRAb. From RNA extracted from PBMCs, the TCR library was made.

The rearrangement links TRBV19 to TRBJ2-7; perhaps TRBD2 as D (6 bases). The source is a female donor with Graves disease. The sequencing here drew on peripheral blood mononuclear cells (PBMCs), taken when the disease was refractory, from a patient treated with antithyroid drugs. The CDR3 is CASSIGLAPYEQYF. The CDR3 DNA is TGTGCCAGTAGTATAGGTCTAGCGCCGTACGAGCAGTACTTC.